The T cell receptor beta chain under discussion was sequenced for a study of tumor and adjacent non-tumor tissue in lung cancer. Study-wide results and caveats: In normal lung, the top 100 clones were significantly more dominant than in tumor.

The library came from three nested PCR rounds adapted from ARM-PCR protocols. A single record per CDR3 protein comes from TCRdb applying MiXCR to the multiplex PCR reads. Here the sample spans about 93,000 distinct CDR3 sequences, about 70% being singletons. Points on this clonotype: Its antigen remains unidentified.

The template was RNA from unsorted bulk tissue. Sequencing input: lung tumor tissue. This sequence originates from a man aged 55 to 70 with non-small cell lung cancer.

CDR3 sequence (DNA): TGTGCCATTGGACAGGGCCTCAATCAGCCCCAGCATTTT. This encodes CAIGQGLNQPQHF. The J gene is TRBJ1-5, the V gene TRBV10-3; 8 nucleotides match TRBD1. The CDR3 runs to 13 residues. V was clipped by 9 bases and J by 3 bases; unmatched bases: 4. Germline CDR1 and CDR2: ENHRY and SYGVKD.